This T cell receptor (beta chain) is drawn from a study of shared clonotypes between healthy human individuals (dated by TCRdb to the early 2020s). The study in broad terms: The cohort comprised a couple of women and a few men aged 18 to 49 years. Per donor, three plates each were used for CD4 naive and CD4 memory, two for CD8 naive, and one for CD8 memory. To estimate repertoire size and how much clonotypes are shared between individuals, the study performed deep sequencing of blood TCR repertoires from 4 to 6 healthy adults. To increase sequencing depth and limit assay-specific biases, different laboratories used diverse techniques to prepare libraries and sequence TCR repertoires. Each donor's leukapheresis produced roughly between roughly 0.85 and 10 billion PBMCs.

The donors were healthy, HIV-negative adults who had no recently reported acute infections or vaccinations. Only Caucasian adults living in Nashville, Tennessee, USA were represented among the donors. CD4+ T cells were enriched through magnetic negative selection, after which naive cells were positively selected on CD45RA and the remaining negative fraction served as the memory subset. Blood was collected by leukapheresis, and PBMCs were isolated by Ficoll-Histopaque density gradient centrifugation and then cryopreserved in liquid nitrogen vapor phase. Analytical flow cytometry was used to check the purity and quantity of every magnetically sorted T cell population. Genomic DNA was isolated from every sorted fraction and measured by UV absorbance on a Nanodrop 2000c. What the research found in general, with its limitations: Incomplete sequencing was indicated by rarefaction of sorted-subset datasets, despite the large sequencing depth. The genetic and exposure-history diversity represented was limited by the small number of donors. Clonotypes shared by all four sorted-subset donors showed higher generation probabilities than non-shared clonotypes. Naive subsets generally had larger estimated clonotype richness than memory subsets did. About 5% of naive CD4, 3.5% of naive CD8, about 2.5% of memory CD4, and 0.4% of memory CD8 clonotypes were shared across several donors. Sampling was restricted to blood, and TCR repertoires in tissues likely differ from the TCR repertoires found in blood. Based on pairwise subsampling, the degree of clonotype sharing among donors was expected to be affected by sequencing depth.

TCR CDR3 regions were amplified from genomic DNA by multiplex PCR using the deep immunoSEQ assay. Genomic DNA extracted from each cell subset was distributed evenly over all wells of several immunoSEQ 96-well plates, and each plate served as one replicate. For sorted subsets, roughly 200 ng of genomic DNA, equivalent to 30,000 or so T cell genomes, went into each replicate PCR. Purified libraries were measured with a Qubit 3.0 fluorometer, size-checked on a Bioanalyzer 2100, and measured again with the KAPA Library Quantification kit. Every immunoSEQ 96-well plate was sequenced on a dedicated single-read 150-cycle Illumina NextSeq 550 flow cell. The source study handled its data this way. The immunoSEQ output contained only junctional sequences without quality scores, so filtering could not match that applied to full-length reads. To assign V/J genes and CDR3, sequences were annotated against IMGT germline references using PyIR, a Python wrapper for IgBLAST v1.9. Reads were filtered out if the reads had weak V/J assignments (E-value above 1e-6), no CDR3, stop codons, out-of-frame junctions, or ambiguous translated residues. V3J clonotypes were defined as sequences sharing an identical inferred V gene, J gene, and CDR3 amino acid sequence. Percentage overlap between repertoires was computed as shared unique clonotypes divided by the size of the smaller repertoire. Three approaches were used to assess repertoire richness: RTK rarefaction, the Chao1 estimator, and Recon v2.1 estimates of unobserved clonotypes. For all TCRbeta clonotypes obtained by the gDNA method from four donors, generation probabilities were computed with OLGA. TCRdb's version of the immuneACCESS table is confined to in-frame rearrangements and falls short of the full clone set. An unresolved V gene accounts for under half of the shortfall where checked; the remainder is of unknown origin. That table furnishes V, J and clone size, whereas the DNA furnished D and trimming. The sample records millions of clones, around 90% of which are singletons. The ten largest clones represent over 0.12% of the sample.

For this clone: Its antigen has not been determined. No much larger clonotype is one base removed from it; base qualities were not supplied.

Sequencing was performed on naive CD4+ T cells sorted from blood. The sample's cell subset or site, from its label and the paper: CD45RA+ positively selected. This TCR came from a man younger than 35 in good health.

The CDR3 region reads CASTALGQQNTEAFF. At the DNA level, the sequence is TGCGCCAGCACCGCGCTGGGACAGCAGAACACTGAAGCTTTCTTT. This chain joins TRBV5-1 to TRBJ1-1; the central 7 bases match TRBD1. The germline V gene gives CDR1 as SGHRS and CDR2 as YFSETQ. The CDR3 starts with the cysteine, ends with the phenylalanine, and has 15 residues. Only the CDR3 part of the read is kept: 45 bases, read in frame from the first base. V and J are trimmed by 6 bases and 1 base, and the gene matches miss 9 bases of the junction. Joined to the reference TRBV5-1 and TRBJ1-1 proteins, this CDR3 gives the full variable domain: KAGVTQTPRYLIKTRGQQVTLSCSPISGHRSVSWYQQTPGQGLQFLFEYFSETQRNKGNFPGRFSGRQFSNSRSEMNVSTLELGDSALYLCASTALGQQNTEAFFGQGTRLTVV.